The 8 T cell receptor beta chains reported below all come from one sample, sequenced in a study of monozygotic twins with inflammatory bowel disease. With the 5' RACE reads reprocessed, TCRdb shows one record per CDR3 protein and no DNA. This sample's table reports some 450,000 distinct CDR3 sequences. Material for sequencing was blood. These receptors were collected from a human donor with ulcerative colitis or Crohn's disease, or a healthy co-twin of an affected twin (not recorded which).

This chain uses TRBV12-3 or TRBV12-4 with TRBJ2-1; absent DNA, TCRdb's TRBD2 call cannot be checked. CDR3 length equals 16 residues. The CDR3 here is CASSSTSGGQRNEQFF.

This sequence joins TRBV6-1 and TRBJ1-1; TCRdb names TRBD1, which stays unverified in the absence of DNA. The CDR3 loop spans 15 amino acids. CDR1 is MNHNS, CDR2 SASEGT, per germline. The CDR3 sequence: CASRRTRIPDTEAFF.

The gene calls are TRBV19 and TRBJ2-3; the TCRdb call, TRBD2, lacks DNA for checking. CDR1 and CDR2 from the germline V gene are LNHDA and SQIVND (reference sequence). There are 15 residues in the CDR3. The CDR3: CATSWGGRIGDTQYF.

The chain recombines TRBV20-1 with TRBJ2-3; TCRdb lists TRBD2, though no DNA is available to test this call. This CDR3 spans 15 amino acids. Germline CDR1 reads DFQATT; CDR2 reads SNEGSKA (reference sequence). CDR3 residues: CSALGLADVLDTQYF.

The chain employs TRBV20-1 and TRBJ2-1; absent DNA, TCRdb's TRBD2 call cannot be checked. Germline CDR1 reads DFQATT; CDR2 reads SNEGSKA (reference sequence). The CDR3 covers 17 residues. The CDR3 reads CSAPGTSGRLKNNEQFF.

The J gene is TRBJ2-4, the V gene TRBV7-9; TCRdb proposes TRBD1, but this gene call is untestable without DNA. Germline assignment: CDR1 SEHNR and CDR2 FQNEAQ (reference sequence). This CDR3 comprises 14 residues. The chain's CDR3 is CASSPRTGTDIQYF.

The chain couples TRBV5-1 to TRBJ1-2; the D gene TCRdb calls, TRBD1, cannot be checked with no DNA. CDR3 length equals 13 residues. Looked up from germline, CDR1 is SGHRS and CDR2 is YFSETQ. The CDR3 loop reads CASSRGSNMGYTF.

The chain combines TRBV29-1 with TRBJ2-1; no DNA is available, so the TRBD1 call from TCRdb remains unchecked. The germline CDR1 and CDR2 sequences are SQVTM and ANQGSEA. This CDR3 region has 17 residues. CDR3: CSVEDWDRAGSYNEQFF.